This TCR beta chain was sequenced for a study of CD8 T cells in ankylosing spondylitis. Study-level results: In reactive arthritis synovial fluid and blood, some motif variants had been reported before. Clones linked to the disease showed a CD8+ phenotype. They occurred at relatively low frequencies in peripheral blood. Reportedly, disease-linked clones are significantly enriched in ankylosing spondylitis patients' matched synovial fluid.

Germline loops: CDR1 MNHEY, CDR2 SMNVEV (reference sequence). The CDR3 loop spans 16 amino acids. Trimming removed 5 bases at V and 2 bases at J, with 16 bases between. A few counts support this clonotype. Its cognate antigen is unknown. Libraries for TCR beta were made by quantitative 5'-RACE with molecular barcodes. Each CDR3 protein is one row after TCRdb ran MiXCR on the 5' RACE reads. The table records under 300,000 distinct CDR3 sequences, roughly 8.6% of them present only once. Sequencing was done on a sample of blood, either unsorted or a sorted T cell fraction (not recorded which). The clonotype was recovered from a male donor with ankylosing spondylitis or in good health (not recorded which). V gene TRBV27 combines with J gene TRBJ1-5; unclear D gene. This CDR3 is CASSPYTLGGNQPQHF. In DNA form, the CDR3 reads TGTGCCAGCAGTCCATACACCCTCGGGGGCAATCAGCCCCAGCATTTT.